What follows is one T cell receptor beta chain and its context. As yet, its antigen is unknown. The sample is drawn from a study of T cell clonotyping in hematopoietic cell transplantation. General study findings and limits: Graft donor and pretransplant recipient Inverse Simpson Index values predicted broader posttransplant TCR diversity. CD4 and CD8 repertoire contributions could not be separated without sorting. At the given depth, recipient repertoires were over 95% de novo clonotypes.

TCRdb's table, derived via immunoSEQ multiplex PCR, lists solely in-frame clones and lacks some. The table records under 2,500 clones, about 93% of them present only once. The CDR3 has 14 residues. The V gene's germline CDR1 is SGHNT and CDR2 YYREEE (reference sequence). J was trimmed by 3 bases and V by 0 bases; bases with no gene match: 1. The rearrangement links TRBV5-4 to TRBJ2-7; 9 nucleotides align to TRBD1. This TCR derives from a man aged 45-65 years in good health. Some clones in this sample may be carry-over from other donors' samples. The material sequenced was peripheral blood mononuclear cells. In DNA, the CDR3 is TGTGCCAGCAGCTTGGACAGGGGGCGCTACGAGCAGTACTTC. It yields the protein CASSLDRGRYEQYF.